The next 28 T cell receptor beta chains were all read from a single sample in a study of blood T cell repertoires in COVID-19. Generated by immunoSEQ multiplex PCR, the TCRdb table keeps only in-frame clones and is missing some. The data hold more than 65,000 clones, with approximately 80% observed a single time. Material: peripheral blood. The receptor set was obtained from a man aged 25-40 years with COVID-19, enrolled during active disease.

This chain links TRBV3-1 (or the pseudogene TRBV3-2) with TRBJ1-6, with D unclear. V dropped 5 bases and J dropped 8 bases, with 13 bases sitting between them. There are 14 residues in the CDR3. Looked up from germline, CDR1 is LGHDT and CDR2 is YNNKEL (reference sequence). The CDR3 DNA reads TGTGCCAGCAGCGAGGAGGCCGACCATTCACCCCTCCACTTT. It translates to CASSEEADHSPLHF.

This chain uses TRBV10-2 with TRBJ2-7, with TRBD1 identical over 8 bases. Germline-derived CDR1 and CDR2 are WSHSY and SAAADI. With 7 bases clipped from V and 2 bases from J, the junction kept 10 bases outside the gene matches. The CDR3 spans 15 residues. The CDR3 sequence is CASTFSTGVPYEQYF. The DNA for the CDR3 is TGCGCCAGCACCTTTTCGACAGGGGTACCCTACGAGCAGTACTTC.

Worth noting for this clone: The junction does not match germline at one end; this may be a read error. The chain has TRBV27 and TRBJ1-1; TRBD1 matches 9 bases. The germline gives CDR1 MNHEY, CDR2 SMNVEV (reference sequence). The CDR3 runs 15 residues. The CDR3 loop is CASGFRSGQGVGAFF. The CDR3 nucleotides are TGTGCCAGCGGTTTTAGATCGGGACAGGGAGTTGGAGCTTTCTTT.

CDR3 region: CASSVWASTNEKLFF. Written as DNA, the CDR3 is TGTGCCAGCAGCGTCTGGGCCTCAACTAATGAAAAACTGTTTTTT. The chain joins TRBV7-9 to TRBJ1-4, with D hard to call. This CDR3 region has 15 residues. V lost 5 bases, J lost 0 bases, and 10 bases lay in between. CDR1 is SEHNR and CDR2 is FQNEAQ in the germline V gene (reference sequence).

The chain couples TRBV12-3 or TRBV12-4 to TRBJ1-2; D is uncertain. Trimming pared 6 bases from V and 1 base from J, leaving 9 bases between. The CDR3 runs 13 residues. This chain's CDR3 is CASSLGLNYGYTF. CDR3 DNA sequence: TGTGCCAGCAGCCTCGGACTTAACTATGGCTACACCTTC.

The chain joins TRBV30 to TRBJ2-1; D may be TRBD1 (5 bases). Trimming left V 2 bases short and J 9 bases short, with 14 bases between. The CDR3 consists of 13 residues. Germline V gene lookup returns CDR1 GTSNPN and CDR2 SVGIG (reference sequence). The CDR3 reads CAWSKGAIGEQFF. Written as DNA, the CDR3 is TGTGCCTGGAGTAAAGGGGCTATCGGTGAGCAGTTCTTC. Combining the CDR3 with reference TRBV30 and TRBJ2-1 gives the whole variable domain SQTIHQWPATLVQPVGSPLSLECTVEGTSNPNLYWYRQAAGRGLQLLFYSVGIGQISSEVPQNLSASRPQDRQFILSSKKLLLSDSGFYLCAWSKGAIGEQFFGPGTRLTVL.

The gene calls are TRBV7-9 and TRBJ2-7; 10 positions match TRBD1. Per the germline V gene, CDR1 is SEHNR and CDR2 is FQNEAQ (reference sequence). The CDR3 runs to 16 residues. Germline trimming cut 2 bases from V and 7 bases from J; bases unmatched to any gene: 11. The CDR3: CASSLPPGQGSGEQYF. The CDR3 nucleotides are TGTGCCAGCAGCTTACCGCCGGGACAGGGGTCGGGAGAGCAGTACTTC.

The DNA of the CDR3 is TGTGCCACCAGCCGAAGAGGGCTCCAAGAGACCCAGTACTTC. Its protein product is CATSRRGLQETQYF. This sequence joins TRBV15 and TRBJ2-5; the D gene is possibly TRBD2 (5 bases). Trimming stripped 5 bases from V and 1 base from J, with 11 bases between. The CDR3 has 14 amino acids. Germline V gene sequence: CDR1 LNHNV, CDR2 YYDKDF (reference sequence).

The CDR3 DNA follows: TGTGCCAGTAGTATTTACAGGGATAATTCACCCCTCCACTTT. It is translated as CASSIYRDNSPLHF. The chain carries TRBV19 and TRBJ1-6; a possible D gene is TRBD1 (6 bases). The germline CDR1 and CDR2 sequences are LNHDA and SQIVND (reference sequence). The CDR3 length is 14 residues. Trimming removed 3 bases from V and 5 bases from J, with 8 bases in between.

The chain uses TRBV7-2 and TRBJ1-1; no definite D call. Germline V lookup: CDR1 SGHTA, CDR2 FQGNSA. The CDR3 runs to 15 residues. V dropped 3 bases and J dropped 1 base, with 12 bases sitting between them. This CDR3 is CASSLRVGENTEAFF. In DNA form, the CDR3 reads TGTGCCAGCAGCTTGAGGGTTGGCGAGAACACTGAAGCTTTCTTT.

The chain is built from TRBV7-9 and TRBJ2-1; D is unclear. The CDR3 consists of 15 residues. V lost 3 bases, J lost 0 bases, and 9 bases lay in between. Germline-derived CDR1 and CDR2 are SEHNR and FQNEAQ (reference sequence). CDR3 DNA: TGTGCCAGCAGCTTCTTCGCCGGCTCCTACAATGAGCAGTTCTTC. Residues: CASSFFAGSYNEQFF.

The J gene is TRBJ1-1, the V gene TRBV27; D remains ambiguous. The CDR3 consists of 13 residues. Germline V CDR1 and CDR2: MNHEY, SMNVEV (reference sequence). Trimming removed 6 bases from V and 1 base from J, with 9 bases in between. This CDR3 is CASSGVGNTEAFF. CDR3 DNA: TGTGCCAGCAGCGGAGTGGGGAACACTGAAGCTTTCTTT.

V usage is TRBV10-1 and J usage is TRBJ2-3; the match to TRBD1 covers 7 bases. The CDR3 length is 13 residues. The J segment lost 5 bases and the V segment lost 3 bases, leaving 2 bases of the junction unmatched. Germline V CDR1 and CDR2: WNHNN, SYGVQD (reference sequence). The CDR3 DNA reads as TGCGCCAGCAGTGAACAGGGGAGAGATACGCAGTATTTT. Protein: CASSEQGRDTQYF.

This chain connects TRBV19 to TRBJ2-4; 9 bases are shared with TRBD1. V lost 6 bases, J lost 0 bases, and 9 bases stayed unmatched. This CDR3 has 17 amino acids. CDR1 LNHDA and CDR2 SQIVND come from the germline V gene (reference sequence). CDR3 sequence: CASSPGQGRRAKNIQYF. CDR3 nucleotides: TGTGCCAGTAGCCCGGGACAGGGCAGACGAGCCAAAAACATTCAGTACTTC.

This chain uses TRBV7-9 with TRBJ2-3; possibly TRBD1 for D (6 bases). The germline CDR1 and CDR2 sequences are SEHNR and FQNEAQ (reference sequence). The CDR3 spans 15 residues. V was cut by 5 bases and J by 0 bases, with 12 bases left in between. The CDR3 nucleotides read TGTGCCAGCAGCCTGGGGGCGTCTAGCACAGATACGCAGTATTTT. Residues: CASSLGASSTDTQYF.

V is TRBV9 and J is TRBJ2-3, with 10 bases aligning to TRBD1. The germline CDR1 and CDR2 sequences are SGDLS and YYNGEE. This CDR3 has 16 residues. V lost 0 bases to trimming and J lost 2 bases; unmatched junction nucleotides: 3. In nucleotides, the CDR3 is TGTGCCAGCAGCGTAGAAGGACAGGGGGTCACAGATACGCAGTATTTT. Its protein is CASSVEGQGVTDTQYF. Filled out from reference TRBV9 and TRBJ2-3, the complete variable domain reads DSGVTQTPKHLITATGQRVTLRCSPRSGDLSVYWYQQSLDQGLQFLIQYYNGEERAKGNILERFSAQQFPDLHSELNLSSLELGDSALYFCASSVEGQGVTDTQYFGPGTRLTVL.

The chain recombines TRBV7-9 with TRBJ2-3; no definite D call. V shed 5 bases and J shed 0 bases, with 12 bases lying between them. There are 15 residues in the CDR3. Germline V gene sequence: CDR1 SEHNR, CDR2 FQNEAQ (reference sequence). In DNA, the CDR3 is TGTGCCAGCAGCAGCGTCCTCCCAAGCACAGATACGCAGTATTTT. Its translation is CASSSVLPSTDTQYF.

The chain carries TRBV19 and TRBJ1-2; TRBD1 agrees at 8 bases. J gave up 2 bases and V 7 bases, and 6 bases lay outside the gene matches. CDR1 is LNHDA, CDR2 SQIVND, per germline (reference sequence). The CDR3 is made up of 14 amino acids. CDR3 nucleotide sequence: TGTGCCAGTACCCCCGGGACAGGAAACTATGGCTACACCTTC. Residues: CASTPGTGNYGYTF.

V gene TRBV12-3 or TRBV12-4 combines with J gene TRBJ2-3, with TRBD1 as a possible D gene (5 bases). The CDR3 is 11 residues long. V lost 5 bases and J lost 6, with 6 bases in between. The CDR3 is CASSDSDTQYF. CDR3 bases: TGTGCCAGCAGTGACAGCGATACGCAGTATTTT.

J is TRBJ2-1 and V is TRBV2, with TRBD2 matching over 15 bases. Germline CDR1 and CDR2: SNHLY and FYNNEI. The ends lost 8 bases at V and 10 bases at J; junction bases unmatched: 6. This CDR3 is 14 amino acids long. CDR3 nucleotides: TGTGCCAGCGCGCCAGGACTAGCGGGAGGGGAGCAGTTCTTC. It specifies CASAPGLAGGEQFF.

This clone was counted a few times. This chain connects TRBV28 to TRBJ2-3; 8 bases fit TRBD2. The J segment lost 3 bases and the V segment lost 6 bases, leaving 5 bases of the junction unmatched. Per the germline V gene, CDR1 is MDHEN and CDR2 is SYDVKM. The CDR3 loop spans 14 amino acids. CDR3 sequence: CASSRTSGTDTQYF. CDR3 DNA sequence: TGTGCCAGCAGCCGCACTAGCGGAACAGATACGCAGTATTTT.

This rearrangement joins TRBV13 to TRBJ2-7; TRBD2 matches 10 bases. Germline V gene sequence: CDR1 PRHDT, CDR2 FYEKMQ (reference sequence). The CDR3 consists of 13 residues. With 4 bases clipped from V and 5 bases from J, the junction kept 2 bases outside the gene matches. The CDR3 loop is CASSSGLANEQYF. The CDR3 coding sequence is TGTGCCAGCAGCTCGGGACTAGCGAACGAGCAGTACTTC.

J is TRBJ2-3 and V is TRBV19, with TRBD1 matching over 8 bases. After removal of 5 bases from V and 4 bases from J, the junction contained 8 bases not matched to a gene. The CDR3 sequence is 15 residues long. Germline-derived CDR1 and CDR2 are LNHDA and SQIVND (reference sequence). CDR3 DNA: TGTGCCAGTAGTGTCGGGACAGGTGGGGCAGATACGCAGTATTTT. This encodes CASSVGTGGADTQYF.

The V call is TRBV12-3 or TRBV12-4, the J call TRBJ2-1, with D tentatively TRBD2 (6 bases). The germline V and J ends were trimmed by 7 bases and 9 bases, with 16 bases remaining between them. The CDR3 length is 13 residues. This CDR3 reads CASIRDSVTEQFF. The DNA for the CDR3 is TGTGCCAGCATCCGGGACTCCGTGACTGAGCAGTTCTTC.

V and J are TRBV2 and TRBJ2-1, with D possibly TRBD1 on 6 matching bases. The CDR3 has 15 residues. V shed 2 bases and J shed 3 bases, with 11 bases lying between them. From germline, CDR1 is SNHLY and CDR2 FYNNEI. The CDR3 DNA sequence: TGTGCCAGCAGTGAAAACAGGGTGGGCTACAATGAGCAGTTCTTC. It translates to CASSENRVGYNEQFF.

The rearrangement uses TRBV6-7 and TRBJ1-1; D not certain. TRBV6-7 carries the ORF label, with uncertain function. Trimming cost V 2 bases and J 6 bases, with 10 bases left between them. This CDR3 contains 13 residues. CDR3 loop: CASSYGREPEAFF. CDR3 sequence (DNA): TGTGCCAGCAGTTACGGTAGGGAGCCTGAAGCTTTCTTT.

This clone has more than one count but fewer than ten. The chain couples TRBV7-8 to TRBJ2-7; 15 bases agree with TRBD2. J lost 5 bases, V lost 6 bases, and 8 bases had no gene match. The CDR3 contains 16 residues. Germline values: CDR1 SGHVS, CDR2 FQNEAQ. CDR3 in DNA: TGTGCCAGCAGTAAGGGACTAGCGGGGGGTACCCACGAGCAGTACTTC. Translating it yields CASSKGLAGGTHEQYF.

A single count supports this clone. The chain combines TRBV11-2 with TRBJ2-2; 10 bases are a match to TRBD2. Per germline, CDR1 SGHAT and CDR2 FQNNGV. Trimming cost V 5 bases and J 7 bases; bases outside gene matches: 7. The CDR3 has 15 residues. The CDR3 here is CASSATSGLRGELFF. In DNA, the CDR3 is TGTGCCAGCAGCGCGACTAGCGGGCTCCGCGGGGAGCTGTTTTTT. The whole variable domain, filled in from reference TRBV11-2 and TRBJ2-2, reads EAGVAQSPRYKIIEKRQSVAFWCNPISGHATLYWYQQILGQGPKLLIQFQNNGVVDDSQLPKDRFSAERLKGVDSTLKIQPAKLEDSAVYLCASSATSGLRGELFFGEGSRLTVL.